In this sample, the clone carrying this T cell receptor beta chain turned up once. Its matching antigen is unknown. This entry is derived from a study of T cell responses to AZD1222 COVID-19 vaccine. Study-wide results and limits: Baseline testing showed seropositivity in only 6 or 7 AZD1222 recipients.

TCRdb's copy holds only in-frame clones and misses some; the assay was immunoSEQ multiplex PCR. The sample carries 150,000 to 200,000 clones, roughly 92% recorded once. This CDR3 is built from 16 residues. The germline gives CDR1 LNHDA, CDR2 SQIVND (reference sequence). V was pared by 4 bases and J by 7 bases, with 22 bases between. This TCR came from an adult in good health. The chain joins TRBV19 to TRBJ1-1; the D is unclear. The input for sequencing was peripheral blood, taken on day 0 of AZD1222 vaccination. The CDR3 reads CASSSKFKVAWGEAFF. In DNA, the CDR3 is TGTGCCAGTAGTAGTAAGTTTAAGGTAGCCTGGGGTGAAGCTTTCTTT.